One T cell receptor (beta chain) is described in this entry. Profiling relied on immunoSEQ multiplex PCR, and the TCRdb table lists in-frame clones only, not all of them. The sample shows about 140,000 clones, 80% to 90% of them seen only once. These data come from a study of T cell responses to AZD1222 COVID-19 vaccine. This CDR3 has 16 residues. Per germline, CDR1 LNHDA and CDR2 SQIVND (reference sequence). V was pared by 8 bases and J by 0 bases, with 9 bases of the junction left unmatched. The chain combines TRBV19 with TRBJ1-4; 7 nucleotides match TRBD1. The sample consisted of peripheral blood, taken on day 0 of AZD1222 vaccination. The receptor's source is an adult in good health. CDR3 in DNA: TGTGCCAGTCTGAACAACAGGGGAGCAACTAATGAAAAACTGTTTTTT. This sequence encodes CASLNNRGATNEKLFF.